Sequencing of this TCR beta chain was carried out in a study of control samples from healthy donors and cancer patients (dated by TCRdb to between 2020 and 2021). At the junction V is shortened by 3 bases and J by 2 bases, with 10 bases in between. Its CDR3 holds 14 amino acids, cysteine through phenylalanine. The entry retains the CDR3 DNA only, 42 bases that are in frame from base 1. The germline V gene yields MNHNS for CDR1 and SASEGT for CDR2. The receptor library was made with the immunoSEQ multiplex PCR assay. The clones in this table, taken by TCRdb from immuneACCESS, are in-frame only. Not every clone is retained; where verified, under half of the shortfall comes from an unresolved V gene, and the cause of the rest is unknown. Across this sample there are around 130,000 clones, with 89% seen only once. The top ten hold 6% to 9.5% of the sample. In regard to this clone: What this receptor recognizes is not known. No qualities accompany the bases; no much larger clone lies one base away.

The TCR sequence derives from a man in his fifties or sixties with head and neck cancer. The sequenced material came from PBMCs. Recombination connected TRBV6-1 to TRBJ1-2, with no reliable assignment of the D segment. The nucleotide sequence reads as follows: TGTGCCAGCAGTGATAGGGAGCGGAACTATGGCTACACCTTC. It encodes CASSDRERNYGYTF.